This T cell receptor (beta chain) is from a study of radiation and T cells in renal cell carcinoma (TCRdb year 2020). Background for the entire study: The samples were obtained from a clinical trial, where primary renal cell carcinomas were treated with 15 Gy stereotactic body radiation therapy and then removed by nephrectomy 4 weeks afterward. In total, about 51 samples underwent TCR beta sequencing: 25 or so tumors plus 27 peripheral blood samples. Across all 50 or so samples, approximately 4,000,000 unique CDR3 nucleotide sequences, encoding roughly 3 million unique CDR3 amino acid sequences, were identified.

The immunoSEQ kit was used, according to the manufacturer's recommendations, to generate TCR beta libraries from genomic DNA. For library preparation, a first multiplex PCR was performed with proprietary primers, followed by a second PCR in which unique barcodes were added, and bead cleanups were performed after each round. Each sample batch included a kit-provided positive control reaction and a negative control reaction. The final libraries were assessed on an Agilent 4200 TapeStation D1000 ScreenTape, pooled by volume, and quantified by qPCR. Sequencing was performed on an Illumina NextSeq500 with a MidOutput 150-cycle cartridge, and 156 Read1 and 15 Index1 cycles were run with kit custom primers. The pooled library was loaded at around 1.1 pM, and around 18% PhiX control was spiked in. The source study handled its data this way. The vendor-processed data were analyzed in R, and a clonotype was defined as all T cells that share the same CDR3 nucleotide sequence. In the clone abundance analyses, frequencies were normalized to the 10,000 most abundant clones in each sample. Public T cell clones, averaging fewer than five per sample, were removed before analysis. Tumor-enriched and baseline blood-enriched clonotypes were defined by at least a 32-fold difference in abundance between compartments. A beta-binomial differential abundance model was applied to find clonotypes that expanded or contracted between blood time points. The Baroni-Urbani and Buser coefficient was used to measure tumor-blood repertoire similarity, and groups were compared with two-tailed Wilcoxon tests in R. TCRdb stores this immuneACCESS table with in-frame sequences only. Part of the clones is absent; in the studies checked, under half of the shortfall reflects unresolved V genes, and no reason is known for the rest. V and J calls and clone size come straight from that table; D and trimming were deduced from the DNA. For this sample there are 100,000 to 150,000 clones; around 80% appear just once. 3% of the sample goes to the ten largest clones.

Broad study findings and their caveats: In blood, the top tumor clonotypes increased from baseline to 2 weeks after radiation and then shrank by 4 weeks, which suggests a temporary expansion of tumor-resident clones. Dynamics of the blood repertoire were not tracked past 4 weeks after treatment. With a single-armed trial design, the study had no way to address how radiation dose or scheduling affects the TCR repertoire. No pretreatment tumor biopsies were available, so the baseline intratumoral presence of clonotypes could not be determined.

The sample's time point, from its label and the paper: baseline pretreatment blood. In light of the paper, this sample's treatment or condition label describes: 15 Gy SBRT to primary tumor, nephrectomy 4 weeks later. To follow tumor-enriched clonotypes, serial peripheral blood was collected from radiation-treated patients at baseline and at 2 weeks and 4 weeks after SBRT. Every patient had renal cell carcinoma of clear cell pathology. Genomic DNA for TCR sequencing was prepared using the QIAamp DNA Blood Mini Kit (Qiagen). The analyses included just those samples that passed every quality control check. With regard to this clone: The antigen it binds to is not known. No base qualities exist here, and no much larger clone lies one base off it.

Measured from the cysteine to the phenylalanine, the CDR3 is 17 residues long. The retained sequence is limited to the CDR3, 51 bases, with the frame set at the first base. V lost 2 bases and J lost 0 bases, and the count of bases not matched to a germline gene is 4. CDR1 and CDR2 (KGHSY, FQNENV) derive from the germline V gene. This TCR was recovered from a woman aged 60 to 75 with renal cell carcinoma. Rearrangement joined TRBV16 to TRBJ2-6, with TRBD1 matching 7 junction bases. The material was blood, obtained from a patient whose treatment included radiotherapy and nephrectomy. The CDR3 in this case is CASSQRQGSSGANVLTF. The DNA reads TGTGCCAGCAGCCAAAGACAGGGTAGCTCTGGGGCCAACGTCCTGACTTTC.